The 26 T cell receptor beta chains presented below share a single source sample, sequenced in a study of multiple sclerosis patients with progressive multifocal leukoencephalopathy. Clones were sequenced by immunoSEQ multiplex PCR, and TCRdb holds only the in-frame ones, with some missing. The sample comprises more than 30,000 clones, roughly 90% of which are singletons, and 5.7% rests with the top ten. Time point of the sample: time of PML onset. Here the sequenced sample was PBMCs, taken from a patient treated with natalizumab. The receptor source for this set is a woman aged 40 to 50 with progressive multifocal leukoencephalopathy.

The rearrangement uses TRBV12-5 and TRBJ2-5, with 9 bases fitting TRBD2. The CDR3 sequence is 14 residues long. V trimming: 6 bases; J trimming: 4 bases; junction bases outside the gene matches: 6. The germline gives CDR1 LGHNT, CDR2 FRNRAP. CDR3 sequence (DNA): TGTGCTAGTGGCGGCGGGAGGGCTTCAGAGACCCAGTACTTC. Its translation: CASGGGRASETQYF.

The chain uses TRBV30 and TRBJ1-6; 7 bases align to TRBD1. Germline CDR1 is GTSNPN and CDR2 is SVGIG (reference sequence). V gave up 4 bases and J gave up 7 bases; unmatched junction bases: 10. The CDR3 is 15 residues long. CDR3 DNA sequence: TGTGCCTGGACCCCCTGGCAGGGGGACAATTCACCCCTCCACTTT. It codes for CAWTPWQGDNSPLHF.

This chain links TRBV9 with TRBJ2-2, with a weak D call TRBD1 (7 bases). The V end lost 3 bases, the J end lost 6 bases, and 21 bases lay between the germline ends. The CDR3 runs 17 residues. Germline V gene sequence: CDR1 SGDLS, CDR2 YYNGEE. The chain's CDR3 is CASSGGQEGTGPGELFF. The CDR3 DNA reads as TGTGCCAGCAGCGGCGGACAGGAGGGCACAGGGCCCGGGGAGCTGTTTTTT.

The chain carries TRBV5-6 and TRBJ2-2; D is unresolved. The CDR3 contains 15 residues. Between the trimmed V and J ends, which lost 2 bases and 6 bases, there was a span of 14 bases. CDR1 and CDR2 (germline): SGHDT, YYEEEE. The CDR3 spells CASSFSTRAPGELFF. The DNA of the CDR3 is TGTGCCAGCAGCTTCAGTACGCGCGCCCCCGGGGAGCTGTTTTTT.

This chain uses TRBV4-3 with TRBJ2-1; 16 positions match TRBD2. From germline, CDR1 is LGHNA and CDR2 YSLEER. The CDR3 loop spans 20 amino acids. With V trimmed by 2 bases and J by 4 bases, 11 bases remained unmatched. CDR3 loop: CASSQTRGLAGGPTYNEQFF. The DNA for the CDR3 is TGCGCCAGCAGCCAAACACGGGGACTAGCGGGAGGGCCAACTTACAATGAGCAGTTCTTC.

The chain recombines TRBV29-1 with TRBJ2-1, with 7 bases that match TRBD1. V was clipped by 4 bases and J by 8 bases; unmatched bases: 2. From germline, CDR1 is SQVTM and CDR2 ANQGSEA. This CDR3 is 11 amino acids long. CDR3 region: CSVATGDEQFF. CDR3 bases: TGCAGCGTTGCCACAGGGGATGAGCAGTTCTTC.

The rearrangement joins TRBV6-5 to TRBJ2-1; the D gene is possibly TRBD1 (5 bases). Germline lookup yields CDR1 MNHEY and CDR2 SVGAGI. Trimming took 6 bases from V and 2 from J, leaving 14 bases between them. The CDR3 runs 15 residues. The CDR3 protein is CASRRRTRAYNEQFF. CDR3 nucleotides: TGTGCCAGCAGACGGCGGACCAGGGCCTACAATGAGCAGTTCTTC.

J is TRBJ1-5 and V is TRBV28, with 9 bases lining up with TRBD1. With V trimmed by 5 bases and J by 8 bases, 4 bases remained unmatched. The CDR3 is made up of 13 amino acids. The germline V gene has CDR1 MDHEN and CDR2 SYDVKM. The CDR3 sequence: CASSTGGGKPQHF. CDR3 sequence (DNA): TGTGCCAGCAGTACAGGGGGCGGGAAGCCCCAGCATTTT.

The J gene is TRBJ1-1, the V gene TRBV19; D unresolved. Deletions cut 3 bases from V and 8 bases from J, with 13 bases between. This CDR3 region has 13 residues. Germline CDR1 LNHDA, CDR2 SQIVND (reference sequence). In DNA form, the CDR3 reads TGTGCCAGTAGTATTCCGGGCCCCAGAGAAGCTTTCTTT. The encoded protein is CASSIPGPREAFF.

About this clone: A far larger clone is only one base removed, so a read error is likely. This chain links TRBV13 with TRBJ2-7; 9 nucleotides match TRBD2. CDR3 length: 13 amino acids. Per germline, CDR1 PRHDT and CDR2 FYEKMQ (reference sequence). CDR3 nucleotides: TGTGCCCGCAGAGCTAGCGGGGTAGACGAGCAGTACTTC. It is translated as CARRASGVDEQYF. Full variable domain (missing parts from reference TRBV13 and TRBJ2-7): AAGVIQSPRHLIKEKRETATLKCYPIPRHDTVYWYQQGPGQDPQFLISFYEKMQSDKGSIPDRFSAQQFSDYHSELNMSSLELGDSALYFCARRASGVDEQYFGPGTRLTVT.

This clone has just a few counts. The junction does not match germline at one end; this may be a read error. J is TRBJ1-1 and V is TRBV4-3, with D perhaps TRBD1 (5 bases). Germline-derived CDR1 and CDR2 are LGHNA and YSLEER. The CDR3 is made up of 13 amino acids. Written as DNA, the CDR3 is TGCGCCAGCAGCCAAGATATACGGGACCACGGGGTCTTT. Translating gives CASSQDIRDHGVF.

This clone has a handful of counts. The genes are TRBV19 and TRBJ2-7; D possibly corresponds to TRBD1 (6 bases). CDR3 length: 14 amino acids. CDR1 and CDR2 (germline): LNHDA, SQIVND (reference sequence). Trimming took off 5 bases at V and 0 bases at J, with 11 bases between the two ends. CDR3 region: CASSPQGSSYEQYF. CDR3 bases: TGTGCCAGTAGTCCGCAGGGGTCCTCCTACGAGCAGTACTTC. The full variable domain, in which reference TRBV19 and TRBJ2-7 provide the parts outside the CDR3, is DGGITQSPKYLFRKEGQNVTLSCEQNLNHDAMYWYRQDPGQGLRLIYYSQIVNDFQKGDIAEGYSVSREKKESFPLTVTSAQKNPTAFYLCASSPQGSSYEQYFGPGTRLTVT.

The V call is TRBV6-5, the J call TRBJ1-1, with D possibly matching TRBD1 (6 bases). V lost 7 bases and J lost 0, with 15 bases in between. The CDR3 runs to 15 residues. Germline CDR1 MNHEY, CDR2 SVGAGI. The CDR3, as DNA: TGTGCCAGCACCACTACAGGGAATATGAACACTGAAGCTTTCTTT. It translates to CASTTTGNMNTEAFF.

The rearrangement links TRBV27 to TRBJ1-1; D not resolved. From germline, CDR1 is MNHEY and CDR2 SMNVEV (reference sequence). This CDR3 is 14 amino acids long. V was cut by 4 bases and J by 0 bases, with 9 bases left in between. The CDR3 region has the DNA TGTGCCAGCAGTTCCGGGTTGATGAACACTGAAGCTTTCTTT. Amino acids: CASSSGLMNTEAFF.

V is TRBV27 and J is TRBJ1-5, with unresolved D. CDR1 is MNHEY and CDR2 is SMNVEV in the germline V gene (reference sequence). The ends were cut back, 3 bases at V and 0 bases at J, with 6 bases in the middle. CDR3 length: 14 residues. The CDR3 sequence: CASSLGISNQPQHF. CDR3 nucleotide sequence: TGTGCCAGCAGTTTGGGGATTAGCAATCAGCCCCAGCATTTT.

The gene calls are TRBV11-2 and TRBJ1-1, with a weak D call TRBD1 (6 bases). CDR3 length equals 15 residues. The germline CDR1 and CDR2 sequences are SGHAT and FQNNGV. With 1 base removed from V and 3 bases from J, the gap between germline ends came to 12 bases. CDR3 in amino acids: CASSLAGGLDTEAFF. The CDR3, as DNA: TGTGCCAGCAGCTTAGCGGGGGGGCTCGACACTGAAGCTTTCTTT.

CDR3 nucleotides: TGTGCCAGCAGCAGGGGGCTTAACACCGGGGAGCTGTTTTTT. It yields the protein CASSRGLNTGELFF. The V call is TRBV25-1, the J call TRBJ2-2, with 8 bases matching TRBD1. The V and J ends lost 6 bases and 2 bases, in that order; junction bases with no gene match: 2. This CDR3 is built from 14 residues. In germline, CDR1 is MGHDK, CDR2 SYGVNS.

The V and J genes are TRBV21-1 and TRBJ2-4. TRBV21-1 is deemed a pseudogene. CDR3 length equals 16 residues. The CDR3 DNA follows: TGTGCCAGCAGGTCCCCCCGAGGGGAGGCCAAAAACATTCAGTACTTC. Translation gives CASRSPRGEAKNIQYF.

The chain joins TRBV11-2 to TRBJ2-1, with TRBD2 matching 8 bases. Trimming at V came to 5 bases and at J to 5 bases, leaving 8 bases not matched to a gene. The CDR3 loop spans 15 amino acids. Germline values: CDR1 SGHAT, CDR2 FQNNGV. CDR3 DNA sequence: TGTGCCAGCAGCCTATATAGCGGGACTGACAATGAGCAGTTCTTC. It encodes CASSLYSGTDNEQFF.

The chain combines TRBV15 with TRBJ1-3, with D perhaps TRBD1 (5 bases). There are 18 residues in the CDR3. The V end was cut by 0 bases, the J end by 0 bases, with 15 bases between. The germline V gene encodes CDR1 LNHNV and CDR2 YYDKDF (reference sequence). The CDR3 sequence is CATSRDFWDGTSGNTIYF. The DNA for the CDR3 is TGTGCCACCAGCAGAGATTTTTGGGACGGAACCTCTGGAAACACCATATATTTT. Full variable domain (remainder filled in from reference TRBV15 and TRBJ1-3): DAMVIQNPRYQVTQFGKPVTLSCSQTLNHNVMYWYQQKSSQAPKLLFHYYDKDFNNEADTPDNFQSRRPNTSFCFLDIRSPGLGDTAMYLCATSRDFWDGTSGNTIYFGEGSWLTVV.

The chain recombines TRBV5-6 with TRBJ2-5, with D perhaps being TRBD1 or TRBD2 (6 bases each). CDR1 is SGHDT, CDR2 YYEEEE, per germline. V was trimmed by 7 bases and J by 5 bases, leaving 18 bases between them. The CDR3 consists of 14 residues. The DNA of the CDR3 is TGTGCCAGCTCTGGGGACTTCCAGGGGGAGACCCAGTACTTC. The encoded protein is CASSGDFQGETQYF.

The rearrangement uses TRBV28 and TRBJ2-7, with D perhaps TRBD1 or TRBD2 (5 bases each). With 2 bases removed from V and 2 bases from J, the gap between germline ends came to 10 bases. This CDR3 is built from 14 residues. Germline V gene data show CDR1 as MDHEN and CDR2 as SYDVKM. CDR3 coding DNA: TGTGCCAGCAGTTTAGTTTTGGGGGCCTACGAGCAGTACTTC. Translating it yields CASSLVLGAYEQYF.

V and J are TRBV11-2 and TRBJ2-1; 7 nucleotides match TRBD1. Unmatched junction bases numbered 6, after V lost 1 base and J lost 3 bases. Germline CDR1 and CDR2: SGHAT and FQNNGV. The CDR3 is 16 residues long. CDR3 DNA: TGTGCCAGCAGCTTAGTGGAGACAGGGCACTACAATGAGCAGTTCTTC. Translated, it gives CASSLVETGHYNEQFF.

The chain is built from TRBV5-6 and TRBJ2-7, with D perhaps TRBD1 (6 bases). V was clipped by 5 bases and J by 1 base, with 19 bases between them. The CDR3 extends over 16 amino acids. Germline V lookup: CDR1 SGHDT, CDR2 YYEEEE. In DNA form, the CDR3 reads TGTGCCAGCAGATTGTCCAGGGGCCTCGATTCCTACGAGCAGTACTTC. It yields the protein CASRLSRGLDSYEQYF. Variable domain in full (rest from reference TRBV5-6 and TRBJ2-7): DAGVTQSPTHLIKTRGQQVTLRCSPKSGHDTVSWYQQALGQGPQFIFQYYEEEERQRGNFPDRFSGHQFPNYSSELNVNALLLGDSALYLCASRLSRGLDSYEQYFGPGTRLTVT.

V usage is TRBV2 and J usage is TRBJ1-2; TRBD1 aligns across 8 bases. Germline V gene data show CDR1 as SNHLY and CDR2 as FYNNEI. The CDR3 has 14 residues. V dropped 2 bases and J dropped 6; count of bases not matched to a gene: 5. The CDR3 DNA follows: TGTGCCAGCAGTGAATCTCGACAGGGGCATGGCTACACCTTC. It encodes CASSESRQGHGYTF.

This clone was found once. The chain joins TRBV27 to TRBJ2-7, with 7 positions matching TRBD2. The germline CDR1 and CDR2 sequences are MNHEY and SMNVEV (reference sequence). CDR3 length equals 15 residues. Trimming cost V 1 base and J 4 bases; bases outside gene matches: 7. The CDR3 DNA reads as TGTGCCAGCAGTTTATTCCCGGGAGGACAATACGAGCAGTACTTC. It specifies CASSLFPGGQYEQYF.